This T cell receptor (beta chain) derives from a study of Ad26.COV2.S vaccination and SARS-CoV-2 variants. Study-wide background: Of the COV1001 trial arms, the Ad26.COV2.S arm included the donor. The authors gave Ad26.COV2.S intramuscularly, either once or twice 56 days apart. Study-wide points: Comparability of non-spike TCR breadth was observed across vaccine and placebo recipients.

The treatment denotes: approximately 18 received Ad26.COV2.S at low or high dose, single or two shots; about 5 received placebo; per-sample allocation not given. Repertoires come from day 63 after the first vaccine or placebo injection. It was an adult aged 18-55 years in Boston who was the donor. Libraries were prepared by immunoSEQ multiplex PCR; TCRdb keeps only in-frame clonotypes and omits some of them. The data hold some 350,000 clones, with 90% observed a single time. Note on this clone: What it binds is unknown.

The CDR3 extends over 19 amino acids. From germline, CDR1 is SGHRS and CDR2 YFSETQ. With V trimmed by 1 base and J by 1 base, 15 bases remained unmatched. This specimen was peripheral blood, taken in a trial of Ad26.COV2.S vaccine versus placebo. The chain combines TRBV5-1 with TRBJ1-1; 8 bases fit TRBD1. This receptor was taken from a person between 18 and 65 years old who received the Ad26.COV2.S COVID-19 vaccine or a placebo. The chain's CDR3 is CASSLLGSRTGTGNTEAFF. DNA of the CDR3: TGCGCCAGCAGCTTGCTAGGTTCACGAACCGGGACAGGGAACACTGAAGCTTTCTTT.